This passage covers 13 T cell receptor beta chains from one sample sequenced in a study of CXCR3-negative and CXCR3-positive naive CD8 T cells (dated by TCRdb to about 2019). These reads were obtained on a NextSeq 550. The Human TCR Profiling Kit (MiLaboratory) was used to make UMI-labeled 5' RACE TRB cDNA libraries. TCRdb reprocessed the reads, reporting each CDR3 protein sequence once and no DNA. The table of this sample itemizes about 24,000 distinct CDR3 sequences. About 4% of the sample is taken by the ten largest. Sequencing was carried out using naive CXCR3- CD8+ T cells from blood. What this sample's cell subset or site label stands for: CD45RO-CCR7+CD27+CD95- naive CD8+ T cells lacking CXCR3 (TNR3-). These receptors were obtained from a human donor in good health. Some clones in this sample may be carry-over from other donors' samples.

The V call is TRBV4-2, the J call TRBJ2-2; TCRdb's D gene call, TRBD1, goes unchecked for lack of DNA. Germline CDR1 LGHNA, CDR2 YNFKEQ. CDR3 length: 17 amino acids. The CDR3 here is CASSPTDSGSGSGELFF.

The rearrangement links TRBV14 to TRBJ1-1; the TRBD1 assignment by TCRdb is unverifiable without DNA. CDR1 and CDR2 (germline): SGHDN, FVKESK. The CDR3 is 15 residues long. CDR3 loop: CASSLSTGGFTEAFF.

The V and J genes are TRBV13 and TRBJ2-3. CDR3 size: 15 residues. Germline V CDR1 and CDR2: PRHDT, FYEKMQ (reference sequence). The CDR3 loop reads CASSLGLTGTDTQYF.

The rearrangement links TRBV10-3 to TRBJ2-3; with no DNA, the TCRdb D assignment of TRBD2 cannot be verified. The length of the CDR3 is 16 residues. Germline lookup yields CDR1 ENHRY and CDR2 SYGVKD. The CDR3 here is CAISESEGGPRDTQYF.

The rearrangement links TRBV7-3 to TRBJ2-1; as DNA is missing, the TRBD1 call by TCRdb cannot be tested. The CDR3 runs to 15 residues. Germline V gene data show CDR1 as SGHTA and CDR2 as FQGTGA. CDR3 sequence reads: CASSLIGGRRGEQFF.

CDR3 amino acids: CASSSASGDNEQFF. V gene TRBV7-9 combines with J gene TRBJ2-1; TCRdb lists TRBD2, though no DNA is available to test this call. This CDR3 spans 14 amino acids. The germline gives CDR1 SEHNR, CDR2 FQNEAQ (reference sequence).

The chain uses TRBV12-3 or TRBV12-4 and TRBJ2-5. The CDR3 consists of 13 residues. CDR3 region: CASTGRNQETQYF.

This clonotype is called medium-sized (0.01 to 0.1%) based on its frequency. The V gene is TRBV23-1, the J gene TRBJ2-7. TRBV23-1 is given ORF status, its function remaining uncertain. CDR3 size: 18 residues. The CDR3 here is CASSQSPSRQGRTYEQYF.

The chain carries TRBV29-1 and TRBJ2-7. The CDR3 is made up of 14 amino acids. CDR1 and CDR2 from the germline V gene are SQVTM and ANQGSEA. CDR3 region: CSVESETLPYEQYF.

The rearrangement joins TRBV18 to TRBJ2-1. The CDR3 runs 16 residues. The germline CDR1 and CDR2 sequences are KGHSH and LQKENI. This CDR3 is CASSPYLPESYDEQFF.

The genes are TRBV6-2 or TRBV6-3 and TRBJ1-5; the TRBD1 assignment by TCRdb is unverifiable without DNA. This CDR3 is built from 14 residues. Germline V lookup: CDR1 MNHEY, CDR2 SVGEGT. This CDR3 reads CASSPGTENQPQHF.

The chain uses TRBV28 and TRBJ2-2; lacking DNA, the TRBD2 call made by TCRdb goes unchecked. Germline assignment: CDR1 MDHEN and CDR2 SYDVKM. The CDR3 contains 18 residues. CDR3 protein: CASIPIGLAGENTGELFF.

The V call is TRBV6-2 or TRBV6-3, the J call TRBJ2-7; as DNA is missing, the TRBD1 call by TCRdb cannot be tested. Germline lookup yields CDR1 MNHEY and CDR2 SVGEGT. The CDR3 runs to 12 residues. CDR3 sequence reads: CASSYPQGRGYF.